This T cell receptor beta chain was captured in a study of neurological immune-mediated disorders. Study in general: Secondary progressive cases numbered 3 among the roughly 34 multiple sclerosis patients, while the other 31 were relapsing-remitting.

General study points: The greatest TCR clonal expansion occurred in HTLV-1-associated myelopathy and the least in multiple sclerosis, which fell below healthy controls.

This clonotype occurred many times. Its matching antigen is unknown. The cDNA was generated by 5'RACE with 10-nucleotide random UMIs. TCRdb re-derived calls from the 5' RACE reads in MiXCR, one entry per CDR3 protein. The data contain approximately 65,000 distinct CDR3 sequences, around 4% of them singletons. Germline CDR1 DFQATT, CDR2 SNEGSKA (reference sequence). V shed 1 base and J 0 bases; nucleotides not matched to a gene: 1. This CDR3 comprises 14 residues. Sequencing used PBMCs. This receptor was obtained from a man aged 50 or older with multiple sclerosis. The rearrangement joins TRBV20-1 to TRBJ2-3; 7 bases align to TRBD1. DNA for the CDR3: TGCAGTGCTAGAGGGGGACAGAGCACAGATACGCAGTATTTT. Translating gives CSARGGQSTDTQYF.